The clone carrying this TCR beta chain was seen many times. The antigen remains undetermined. The V segment lost 0 bases and the J segment 3 bases; nucleotides outside the gene matches: 3. From germline, CDR1 is SGDLS and CDR2 YYNGEE. The CDR3 is 15 residues long. The data originate from a study of regulatory T cells in long-lasting Graves disease. Study conclusions and caveats: Favored usage of TRBV28, TRBJ1-2 and TRBJ2-5 was recorded in persistent disease.

Time point indicated: newly diagnosed GD, antithyroid drugs for less than 3 months. PBMC RNA was the source of the TCR library. Patients of an endocrinology department in Xi'an, China, were included. For TCR beta, libraries came from iRepertoire HTBI primers and Arm-PCR of CDR3 regions. MiXCR, run by TCRdb on the multiplex PCR reads, gives a single entry per CDR3 protein. The sample records about 430,000 distinct CDR3 sequences, 14% to 15% being singletons. This sample was shared with a second study, whose subject was T cells in Graves' hyperthyroidism and ophthalmopathy.

This sequence was found in a woman aged 35 to 49 with Graves disease. This specimen was peripheral blood mononuclear cells (PBMCs), taken at new diagnosis, from a patient treated with antithyroid drugs. The V gene is TRBV9, the J gene TRBJ2-1, with 7 nucleotides matching TRBD2. The CDR3 loop reads CASSVASGNYNEQFF. Written as DNA, the CDR3 is TGTGCCAGCAGCGTAGCTAGCGGTAACTACAATGAGCAGTTCTTC.